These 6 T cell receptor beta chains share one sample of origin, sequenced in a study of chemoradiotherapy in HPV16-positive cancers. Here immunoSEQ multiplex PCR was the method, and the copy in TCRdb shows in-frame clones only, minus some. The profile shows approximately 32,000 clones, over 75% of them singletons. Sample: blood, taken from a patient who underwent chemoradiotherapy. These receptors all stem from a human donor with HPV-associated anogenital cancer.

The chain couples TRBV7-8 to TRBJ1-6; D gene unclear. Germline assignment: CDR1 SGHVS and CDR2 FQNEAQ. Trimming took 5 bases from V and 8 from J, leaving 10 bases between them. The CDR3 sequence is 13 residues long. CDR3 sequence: CASSRPIDSPLHF. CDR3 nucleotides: TGTGCCAGCAGCCGACCCATTGATTCACCCCTCCACTTT.

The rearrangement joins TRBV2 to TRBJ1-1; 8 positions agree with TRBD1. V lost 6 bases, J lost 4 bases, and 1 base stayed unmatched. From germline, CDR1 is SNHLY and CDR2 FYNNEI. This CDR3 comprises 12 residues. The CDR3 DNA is TGTGCCAGCAGACAGGGGGTCACTGAAGCTTTCTTT. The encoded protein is CASRQGVTEAFF.

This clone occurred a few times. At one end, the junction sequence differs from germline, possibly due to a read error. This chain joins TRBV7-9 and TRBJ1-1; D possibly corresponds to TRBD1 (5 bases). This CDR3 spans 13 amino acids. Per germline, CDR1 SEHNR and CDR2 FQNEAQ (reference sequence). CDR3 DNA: TGTGCCGGCAGTCCAGGGAGAAACACTGAAGCTTTCTTT. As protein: CAGSPGRNTEAFF.

CDR3 sequence: CASSLVSSNEKLFF. In nucleotides, the CDR3 is TGTGCCAGCAGCTTGGTCAGTAGCAATGAAAAACTGTTTTTT. The genes are TRBV5-6 and TRBJ1-4; no reliable D call. The CDR3 extends over 14 amino acids. The V gene lost 0 bases and the J gene lost 5 bases, with 8 bases spanning the gap. Germline-derived CDR1 and CDR2 are SGHDT and YYEEEE.

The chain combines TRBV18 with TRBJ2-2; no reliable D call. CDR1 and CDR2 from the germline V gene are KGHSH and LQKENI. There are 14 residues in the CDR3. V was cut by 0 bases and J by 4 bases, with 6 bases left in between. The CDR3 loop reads CASSPPRSTGELFF. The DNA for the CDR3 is TGTGCCAGCTCACCACCACGGAGCACCGGGGAGCTGTTTTTT. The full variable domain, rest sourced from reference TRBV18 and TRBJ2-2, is NAGVMQNPRHLVRRRGQEARLRCSPMKGHSHVYWYRQLPEEGLKFMVYLQKENIIDESGMPKERFSAEFPKEGPSILRIQQVVRGDSAAYFCASSPPRSTGELFFGEGSRLTVL.

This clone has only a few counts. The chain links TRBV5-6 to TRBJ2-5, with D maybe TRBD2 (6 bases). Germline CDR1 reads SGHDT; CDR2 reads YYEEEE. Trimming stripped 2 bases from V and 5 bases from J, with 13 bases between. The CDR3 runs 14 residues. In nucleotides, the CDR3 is TGTGCCAGCAGCTTTGGCGGGGAGACGGAGACCCAGTACTTC. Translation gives CASSFGGETETQYF.